Described below is a single TCR beta chain sequence and its context. The table lists this clone with a count of one. Its specific antigen is unknown. Base qualities are not recorded, but no much larger clone differs from it by a single base. This sample stems from a study of blood T cell repertoires in COVID-19 (dated by TCRdb to about 2020). About the study as a whole: Samples covering the acute and convalescent phases of COVID-19 were provided by collaborators in the United States, Italy and Spain. The prospective study material was composed of cDNA or gDNA derived from T cells, B-cell-depleted T cells, or PBMCs. Subjects who had been exposed to COVID-19, were actively infected with it, or had recovered from it provided the deeply sampled blood TCRbeta repertoires that made up the dataset. The repertoires were made available in a free public database intended to serve as a resource for research on the immune response to SARS-CoV-2. Samples came from the ongoing ImmuneRACE study (first 160 participants) plus 1,254 subjects from 6 global collaborators. Nearly every sample came with metadata listing a de-identified subject ID, COVID-19 status, age in years and sex. Where available, HLA class I and class II types were obtained from metadata supplied by the sample provider rather than from assay-based typing.

TCRbeta CDR3 regions were amplified from genomic DNA by means of the immunoSEQ Assay, a bias-controlled multiplex PCR. The published analysis was carried out like this. The number of nucleated cells in each sample was estimated by amplification of reference gene primers within the assay. Sequence reads were collapsed and filtered to measure the absolute abundance of every unique TCRbeta CDR3 rearrangement. Productive Simpson clonality was computed per sample as the square root of Simpson's diversity index over productive rearrangements. TCRdb took over this immuneACCESS table, retaining in-frame rearrangements with V and J assigned. Such tables are incomplete; in checked studies, under half of the missing clones stem from an unresolved V gene, and the remainder is unexplained. Clonal size and the V and J genes are those of that table, whereas D and trimming came from the DNA. The sample table records around 200,000 clones; roughly 89% of these occur just once. The ten largest clones add up to over 0.7% of the sample.

Points the paper makes about the study in general: Clinical and demographic metadata were provided uncurated, with the amount varying by source and participant.

At the junction V is shortened by 2 bases and J by 4 bases, with 10 bases in between. Taken from cysteine to valine, the CDR3 has 13 residues. Only the CDR3 region is kept as DNA, spanning 39 bases read in frame from base 1. In the germline V gene, CDR1 corresponds to SGHTS and CDR2 to YDEGEE. Another Seattle source contributed samples from volunteer blood donors who had recovered from COVID-19. Collaborating institutions collected whole blood in K2EDTA tubes following their own protocols. Collaborator samples were shipped for TCRbeta analysis as frozen whole blood, isolated PBMCs, or DNA extracted from either sample type.

The TCR comes from a woman aged 18-29 years who had recovered from COVID-19. This sequence uses TRBV5-8 and TRBJ2-7; TRBD2 is a weak D gene call, 5 bases matching. What was sequenced was peripheral blood. The sequenced DNA is TGTGCCAGCAGCTTTAATCCGGGGTACGAGCAGTACGTC. Its translation reads: CASSFNPGYEQYV.